This T cell receptor (beta chain) is from a study of T cell responses to AZD1222 COVID-19 vaccine. Deletions cut 5 bases from V and 2 bases from J, with 12 bases between. The CDR3 runs to 14 residues. Germline V CDR1 and CDR2: SNHLY, FYNNEI. TCRdb keeps only in-frame clones here, not all; method: immunoSEQ multiplex PCR. The sample has roughly 130,000 clones, 92% seen once. Sequences were derived from peripheral blood, sampled on day 0 of AZD1222 vaccination. The chain links TRBV2 to TRBJ1-1; the D is unclear. This sequence originates from an adult in good health. Here the CDR3 DNA reads TGTGCCAGCAGTCTCGGTGGGTTAAACACTGAAGCTTTCTTT. Amino acids: CASSLGGLNTEAFF.